Listed below are T cell receptor beta chains from one sample, sequenced in a study of T cell responses to AZD1222 COVID-19 vaccine. The method was immunoSEQ multiplex PCR; TCRdb's version includes in-frame clones alone and lacks a portion of them. The sample consists of about 82,000 clones, more than 90% of them appearing once. The sequences come from peripheral blood, collected on day 0 of AZD1222 vaccination. The receptors were gathered from an adult in good health. Both conserved end residues are part of each CDR3. D genes are given only for firm matches. A clone size is listed for some rows: how often the clone was seen (once, few, many), or a class if it is expanded.

V gene,J gene,D gene,clone size,CDR3 protein,CDR3 DNA
TRBV6-5,TRBJ1-5,NA,NA,CASSYLGGGNQPQHF,TGTGCCAGCAGTTACCTGGGAGGGGGAAATCAGCCCCAGCATTTT
TRBV15,TRBJ1-1,NA,NA,CATSRTGGTEAFF,TGTGCCACCAGCAGAACGGGGGGTACTGAAGCTTTCTTT
TRBV15,TRBJ1-2,TRBD1,NA,CATSRQGEHGYTF,TGTGCCACCAGCAGGCAGGGGGAGCACGGCTACACCTTC
TRBV7-8,TRBJ1-4,NA,few,CASSAWGATNEKLFF,TGTGCCAGCAGCGCCTGGGGCGCAACTAATGAAAAACTGTTTTTT
TRBV15,TRBJ1-3,NA,NA,CATSRDQQGNTIYF,TGTGCCACCAGCAGAGATCAACAGGGAAACACCATATATTTT
TRBV5-1,TRBJ2-5,NA,NA,CASSLDQETQYF,TGCGCCAGCAGCTTGGATCAAGAGACCCAGTACTTC
TRBV6-5,TRBJ1-2,TRBD1,NA,CASSRTGDGYTF,TGTGCCAGCAGCCGGACAGGGGATGGCTACACCTTC
TRBV7-3,TRBJ2-5,NA,NA,CASSLGSKWLETQYF,TGTGCCAGCAGCTTAGGTTCAAAGTGGCTGGAGACCCAGTACTTC
TRBV7-6,TRBJ1-3,NA,few,CASSLAPLSGNTIYF,TGTGCCAGCAGCTTAGCGCCCCTCTCTGGAAACACCATATATTTT
TRBV19,TRBJ1-2,TRBD1,NA,CASSLRTGNYGYTF,TGTGCCAGTAGTTTACGGACAGGGAACTATGGCTACACCTTC
TRBV3-1/TRBV3-2,TRBJ2-1,NA,NA,CASSQGAGTEQFF,TGTGCCAGCAGCCAAGGGGCCGGGACAGAGCAGTTCTTC
TRBV7-6,TRBJ2-7,NA,NA,CASSLFGGATYEQYF,TGTGCCAGCAGCTTGTTTGGGGGGGCAACTTACGAGCAGTACTTC
TRBV3-1/TRBV3-2,TRBJ1-5,TRBD1,NA,CASSGQANQPQHF,TGTGCCAGCAGCGGACAGGCCAATCAGCCCCAGCATTTT
TRBV6-6,TRBJ2-7,NA,NA,CASSYGSNYYEQYF,TGTGCCAGCAGTTATGGCAGCAATTACTACGAGCAGTACTTC
TRBV5-8,TRBJ2-2,NA,NA,CASGPSPRRTNTGELFF,TGTGCCAGCGGCCCAAGTCCCAGGCGTACGAACACCGGGGAGCTGTTTTTT
TRBV5-6,TRBJ2-7,TRBD1,once,CASSPTGGYEQYF,TGTGCCAGCAGCCCCACAGGGGGCTACGAGCAGTACTTC
TRBV11-1,TRBJ1-2,NA,few,CASSLWGQDGYTF,TGTGCCAGCAGCTTATGGGGACAAGATGGCTACACCTTC